What follows describes a single T cell receptor beta chain. Its specificity is unknown. This specimen belongs to a study of T cell repertoires in cytomegalovirus infection. Study as a whole: Matching HLA type, along with CMV infection, was indicated by public TCR beta signatures.

Each CDR3 protein is one row after TCRdb ran MiXCR on the reads. This table holds a few hundred thousand distinct CDR3 sequences, approximately 40% found once. Study findings and constraints: Across the ex vivo response, the dominant clonotypes were HLA-C-restricted CMV-specific TCR beta clonotypes.

The CDR3 loop spans 17 amino acids. V trimming: 6 bases; J trimming: 7 bases; junction bases outside the gene matches: 20. CDR1 SQVTM and CDR2 ANQGSEA come from the germline V gene. The V call is TRBV29-1, the J call TRBJ2-1; 8 bases line up with TRBD2. The TCR comes from a human donor in good health (CMV status not recorded). Some clones in this sample may be carry-over from other donors' samples. This material consisted of cultured PBMCs, taken from culture after CMV antigen stimulation. The CDR3 DNA is TGCAGCGTCTCGTACAGGGAAGGGCGGGAGGTCGCAAATGAGCAGTTCTTC. This sequence encodes CSVSYREGREVANEQFF.